The present entry profiles one T cell receptor (beta chain) with its context. No antigen is known for it. No per-base quality is available; no much larger clone lies one base away. Whole blood was collected in K2EDTA tubes by collaborating institutions according to the institutions' own protocols. For TCRbeta analysis, collaborators shipped samples as frozen whole blood, isolated PBMCs, or DNA extracted from either of those sample types. The data were obtained in a study of blood T cell repertoires in COVID-19 (dated by TCRdb to about 2020). A note on the overall study: Samples from collaborators originated in the United States, Italy and Spain and spanned both the acute and convalescent phases of COVID-19. The material from the prospective study consisted of cDNA or gDNA derived from T cells, B-cell-depleted T cells, or PBMCs. Deeply sampled blood TCRbeta repertoires from subjects exposed to, actively infected with, or recovered from COVID-19 were included in the dataset. The repertoires were released in a freely available public database intended as a resource for research on the immune response to SARS-CoV-2. The samples were drawn from two sources: the first 160 participants of the ongoing ImmuneRACE study, and fewer than 1,500 subjects contributed by 6 global collaborators. Nearly every sample came with metadata listing a de-identified subject ID, COVID-19 status, age in years and sex. Where available, HLA class I and class II types were taken from metadata supplied by the sample provider and were not determined by assay-based typing. Broad study findings and their caveats: Clinical and demographic metadata were provided uncurated, with the amount varying by source and participant.

CDR1 and CDR2 are drawn from the germline V gene: MNHEY, SVGAGI. Compared with germline, V lacks 7 bases and J lacks 1 base; bases without a gene match: 2. Taken from cysteine to phenylalanine, the CDR3 has 13 residues. Only the CDR3 portion is preserved as DNA: 39 bases, with reading frame beginning at the first base. The immunoSEQ Assay, a bias-controlled multiplex PCR, was used to amplify TCRbeta CDR3 regions from genomic DNA. The original methods were these. Nucleated cell counts per sample were estimated from amplification of reference gene primers within the assay. Sequence reads were collapsed and filtered to measure the absolute abundance of every unique TCRbeta CDR3 rearrangement. For each sample, productive Simpson clonality was calculated as the square root of Simpson's diversity index over productive rearrangements. TCRdb limited this immuneACCESS table to in-frame rearrangements with V and J called. A share of clones is missing; checked studies link under half to unresolved V genes, and the rest is unexplained. The D gene and trimming were derived from the DNA, and the V and J assignments and clone size from that table. This sample is represented by roughly 110,000 clones; 70% to 90% of them were singletons. More than 3% of the sample is in the top ten clones.

The chain uses TRBV6-5 and TRBJ1-1, with TRBD1 matching 8 junction bases. The receptor's source is a middle-aged man with acute or convalescent COVID-19. The sequenced material came from peripheral blood. The CDR3 corresponds to CASMGQENTEAFF. Read as DNA, the sequence is TGTGCCAGCATGGGACAGGAGAACACTGAAGCTTTCTTT.